Following are 15 T cell receptor beta chains from one sample sequenced in a study of shared clonotypes between healthy human individuals (TCRdb year 2020). The method behind the library was the immunoSEQ multiplex PCR assay. Held by TCRdb, this immuneACCESS table contains in-frame sequences only and omits some clones. Under half of the omission traces to an unresolved V gene where checked; the cause of the rest is unknown. This sample lists about 710,000 clones; over 60% were detected once. The ten top clones hold about 1.7% of the sample. The sample consisted of memory CD4+ T cells sorted from blood. The cell subset or site label here, explained by the study, means: CD45RA-negative fraction. Receptors were obtained from a woman aged 25 to 39 in good health.

This sequence joins TRBV27 and TRBJ2-2, with 10 nucleotides matching TRBD1. The length of the CDR3 is 14 residues. In germline, CDR1 is MNHEY, CDR2 SMNVEV (reference sequence). V dropped 5 bases and J dropped 6; count of bases not matched to a gene: 3. As DNA, the CDR3 is TGTGCCAGCAGTCCAGGACAGGGGGCCGGGGAGCTGTTTTTT. Its translation is CASSPGQGAGELFF.

This chain uses TRBV5-8 with TRBJ2-2; D is possibly TRBD1 (6 bases). CDR1 and CDR2 from the germline V gene are SGHTS and YDEGEE. The CDR3 covers 16 residues. Trimming took off 0 bases at V and 0 bases at J, with 9 bases between the two ends. CDR3: CASSLVGTTNTGELFF. As DNA, the CDR3 is TGTGCCAGCAGCTTGGTCGGGACAACGAACACCGGGGAGCTGTTTTTT.

This clone appeared once. The chain uses TRBV7-7 and TRBJ2-7; tentative D call: TRBD1 (6 bases). This CDR3 has 13 amino acids. V lost 1 base to trimming and J lost 9 bases, with 13 bases between them. Germline CDR1 SSHAT, CDR2 FNYEAQ (reference sequence). The CDR3 DNA is TGTGCCAGCAGCTTAGACAGGGAGCAGCGGCAGTACTTC. Translation: CASSLDREQRQYF.

This chain joins TRBV2 and TRBJ2-2; 9 positions match TRBD2. The ends lost 5 bases at V and 15 bases at J; junction bases unmatched: 19. The CDR3 loop spans 16 amino acids. Germline CDR1 reads SNHLY; CDR2 reads FYNNEI. The CDR3 DNA sequence: TGTGCCAGCAGTCAAAGAGCGGGCGCCGCGGGGGGGCAGGTGTTTTTT. This gives the protein CASSQRAGAAGGQVFF.

A single count supports this clone. This rearrangement joins TRBV5-5 to TRBJ2-1, with 12 bases identical to TRBD2. This CDR3 comprises 15 residues. After removal of 1 base from V and 9 bases from J, the junction contained 5 bases not matched to a gene. Germline-derived CDR1 and CDR2 are SGHKS and YYEKEE (reference sequence). CDR3 bases: TGTGCCAGCAGCTTGTCAGCTAGCGGGAGGGGTGAGCAGTTCTTC. It encodes CASSLSASGRGEQFF.

The genes are TRBV5-4 and TRBJ2-1; a weak D match, TRBD2 (5 bases). V gave up 0 bases and J gave up 9 bases, with 16 bases separating them. CDR1 SGHNT and CDR2 YYREEE come from the germline V gene (reference sequence). The CDR3 extends over 15 amino acids. Written as DNA, the CDR3 is TGTGCCAGCAGCTTGGGTACTAGTCGGGGTGGTGAGCAGTTCTTC. Translation: CASSLGTSRGGEQFF.

The chain uses TRBV30 and TRBJ1-4; D call uncertain. Trimming took 5 bases from V and 0 from J, leaving 19 bases between them. The CDR3 loop spans 17 amino acids. Germline lookup yields CDR1 GTSNPN and CDR2 SVGIG (reference sequence). CDR3 region: CAWVRPGPTATNEKLFF. CDR3 bases: TGTGCCTGGGTCCGGCCCGGCCCAACAGCAACTAATGAAAAACTGTTTTTT.

The V call is TRBV5-1, the J call TRBJ1-6; D not resolved. Trimming took 0 bases from V and 0 from J, leaving 7 bases between them. The CDR3 runs 16 residues. CDR1 and CDR2 (germline): SGHRS, YFSETQ. This CDR3 reads CASSLAGVSYNSPLHF. CDR3 bases: TGCGCCAGCAGCTTGGCTGGAGTCTCCTATAATTCACCCCTCCACTTT.

J is TRBJ1-1 and V is TRBV19, with TRBD1 matching over 7 bases. CDR3 length equals 16 residues. Unmatched junction bases numbered 14, after V lost 6 bases and J lost 4 bases. Germline V gene lookup returns CDR1 LNHDA and CDR2 SQIVND (reference sequence). The CDR3 region has the DNA TGTGCCAGTAGCGGGACCAGGGGGATTTGGGGCACTGAAGCTTTCTTT. It encodes CASSGTRGIWGTEAFF.

This chain connects TRBV28 to TRBJ2-1; D not certain. This CDR3 spans 14 amino acids. CDR1 is MDHEN, CDR2 SYDVKM, per germline. V was shortened by 3 bases and J by 8 bases, with 14 bases between the two germline ends. For the CDR3, the DNA is TGTGCCAGCAGTTTGGGGTCGGAAGGAGATGAGCAGTTCTTC. Its translation: CASSLGSEGDEQFF.

This clone was detected a few times. This chain connects TRBV4-1 to TRBJ1-3; no clear D gene. The CDR3 length is 18 residues. The germline CDR1 and CDR2 sequences are MGHRA and YSYEKL. V shed 1 base and J shed 0 bases, with 16 bases lying between them. The CDR3 DNA is TGCGCCAGCAGCCAAGGCTTTGGAGCAGACTACTCTGGAAACACCATATATTTT. It codes for CASSQGFGADYSGNTIYF.

CDR3 region: CASSPGVGGNYGYTF. CDR3 nucleotide sequence: TGTGCCAGCAGCCCCGGAGTGGGAGGGAACTATGGCTACACCTTC. The gene calls are TRBV7-9 and TRBJ1-2; D gene ambiguous. The V and J ends lost 5 bases and 2 bases respectively, with 15 bases between them. This CDR3 is 15 amino acids long. Germline V gene sequence: CDR1 SEHNR, CDR2 FQNEAQ (reference sequence).

The chain couples TRBV5-6 to TRBJ2-5; 8 bases align to TRBD1. V shed 0 bases and J 5 bases; nucleotides not matched to a gene: 6. This CDR3 has 15 amino acids. Germline CDR1 and CDR2: SGHDT and YYEEEE. The CDR3 protein is CASSLEGTGIETQYF. Here the CDR3 DNA reads TGTGCCAGCAGCTTGGAGGGGACAGGAATCGAGACCCAGTACTTC.

About this clone: Other DNA sequences of this sample code for an identical CDR3. This rearrangement joins TRBV2 to TRBJ2-7, with 9 bases matching TRBD1. The CDR3 loop spans 13 amino acids. Germline V gene sequence: CDR1 SNHLY, CDR2 FYNNEI. The V gene end was trimmed by 6 bases and the J gene end by 2 bases; junction bases not matched to a gene: 2. The CDR3 reads CASSGTGTYEQYF. CDR3 bases: TGTGCCAGCAGCGGGACAGGGACCTACGAGCAGTACTTC.

The chain recombines TRBV5-4 with TRBJ1-4; D not certain. Germline lookup yields CDR1 SGHNT and CDR2 YYREEE (reference sequence). The CDR3 loop spans 14 amino acids. Between the trimmed V and J ends, which lost 5 bases and 0 bases, there was a span of 8 bases. In DNA, the CDR3 is TGTGCCAGCAGATTAGGTCCAACTAATGAAAAACTGTTTTTT. Its translation: CASRLGPTNEKLFF. The variable domain in full, completed from reference TRBV5-4 and TRBJ1-4, reads ETGVTQSPTHLIKTRGQQVTLRCSSQSGHNTVSWYQQALGQGPQFIFQYYREEENGRGNFPPRFSGLQFPNYSSELNVNALELDDSALYLCASRLGPTNEKLFFGSGTQLSVL.